This entry lists 17 T cell receptor beta chains sequenced from one sample in a study of blood T cell repertoires in COVID-19. Sequencing used immunoSEQ multiplex PCR; TCRdb keeps in-frame clones, though not all of them. This table holds about 380,000 clones, more than 75% found once. The specimen was PBMCs or T cells enriched from blood (not recorded which). These receptors all come from a woman between 18 and 29 years old who had recovered from COVID-19.

This sequence joins TRBV4-1 and TRBJ2-7, with 8 bases lining up with TRBD1. The V gene end was trimmed by 1 base and the J gene end by 7 bases; junction bases not matched to a gene: 9. The V gene's germline CDR1 is MGHRA and CDR2 YSYEKL. The CDR3 extends over 15 amino acids. CDR3 protein: CASSQVLGQGYEQYF. The CDR3 region has the DNA TGCGCCAGCAGCCAAGTCCTCGGACAGGGTTATGAGCAGTACTTC.

The chain's CDR3 is CSVETDRGTMTEAFF. CDR3 sequence (DNA): TGCAGCGTTGAAACGGACAGGGGTACGATGACTGAAGCTTTCTTT. The rearrangement links TRBV29-1 to TRBJ1-1; 9 nucleotides agree with TRBD1. The germline gives CDR1 SQVTM, CDR2 ANQGSEA. The V segment lost 2 bases and the J segment 5 bases; nucleotides outside the gene matches: 9. The CDR3 length is 15 residues.

Concerning this clone itself: A single base separates this from a much larger clone, so it may be a read error. At the DNA level, this CDR3 is encoded by other sequences in the same sample as well. The rearrangement uses TRBV6-4 and TRBJ2-5; perhaps TRBD2 as D (7 bases). Germline CDR1 is MRHNA and CDR2 is SNTAGT. The CDR3 has 15 residues. Between the trimmed V and J ends, which lost 3 bases and 5 bases, there was a span of 16 bases. The CDR3 DNA sequence: TGTGCCAGCAGTGATGGCGCGGGGGCGGGGGAGACCCAGTACTTC. Translation: CASSDGAGAGETQYF.

V usage is TRBV2 and J usage is TRBJ2-7; D may be TRBD2 (6 bases). The V gene's germline CDR1 is SNHLY and CDR2 FYNNEI. There are 14 residues in the CDR3. V was trimmed by 8 bases and J by 0 bases, leaving 14 bases between them. The chain's CDR3 is CASSGSGPSYEQYF. The CDR3 nucleotides are TGTGCCAGCTCTGGTAGCGGCCCCTCCTACGAGCAGTACTTC.

The chain joins TRBV4-3 to TRBJ1-2; TRBD1 agrees at 8 bases. The V gene end was trimmed by 3 bases and the J gene end by 8 bases; junction bases not matched to a gene: 8. The CDR3 length is 14 residues. Germline V CDR1 and CDR2: LGHNA, YSLEER. CDR3 residues: CASSQDRDLGGYTF. CDR3 in DNA: TGCGCCAGCAGCCAGGACAGGGATCTAGGAGGCTACACCTTC.

CDR3 sequence (DNA): TGTGCCAGCAGCACCTGGACAGGGAGGGACGGGACCCAGTACTTC. Translating gives CASSTWTGRDGTQYF. The V gene is TRBV7-8, the J gene TRBJ2-5; weak D call: TRBD1 (8 bases). The CDR3 contains 15 residues. Trimming stripped 5 bases from V and 7 bases from J, with 20 bases between. Germline assignment: CDR1 SGHVS and CDR2 FQNEAQ. Looking up the rest from reference TRBV7-8 and TRBJ2-5 gives the full variable domain: GAGVSQSPRYKVAKRGQDVALRCDPISGHVSLFWYQQALGQGPEFLTYFQNEAQLDKSGLPSDRFFAERPEGSVSTLKIQRTQQEDSAVYLCASSTWTGRDGTQYFGPGTRLLVL.

The chain recombines TRBV19 with TRBJ1-5, with TRBD1 matching 7 bases. Germline assignment: CDR1 LNHDA and CDR2 SQIVND (reference sequence). This CDR3 has 17 amino acids. V shed 9 bases, J shed 0 bases, and the junction held 14 bases outside the gene matches. The CDR3: CASTDRAWGLSNQPQHF. Written as DNA, the CDR3 is TGTGCCAGCACCGACAGGGCGTGGGGCCTTAGCAATCAGCCCCAGCATTTT.

The chain combines TRBV10-3 with TRBJ1-2; 7 nucleotides match TRBD1. V gave up 1 base and J gave up 1 base; unmatched junction bases: 6. CDR3 size: 16 residues. Germline V gene sequence: CDR1 ENHRY, CDR2 SYGVKD. CDR3 bases: TGTGCCATCAGTGAGTTCGTGGACAGGAGTAACTATGGCTACACCTTC. The encoded protein is CAISEFVDRSNYGYTF.

CDR3 DNA: TGTGCCAGCAGCTCTTCCGGGACAGGGGGCTTGGTGCAGTTCTTC. The encoded protein is CASSSSGTGGLVQFF. The chain recombines TRBV7-8 with TRBJ2-1; 12 positions match TRBD1. This CDR3 is 15 amino acids long. Trimming removed 4 bases from V and 12 bases from J; junction bases left unmatched: 10. Germline values: CDR1 SGHVS, CDR2 FQNEAQ.

This clone showed up just once. This sequence joins TRBV4-1 and TRBJ2-6; tentative D call: TRBD1 (6 bases). This CDR3 is 17 amino acids long. V was cut by 4 bases and J by 0 bases, with 13 bases left in between. CDR1 is MGHRA, CDR2 YSYEKL, per germline. The CDR3 DNA reads TGCGCCAGCAGCCTGGGACATCCTGACTCTGGGGCCAACGTCCTGACTTTC. It is translated as CASSLGHPDSGANVLTF.

With regard to this clone: The same CDR3 can be traced to other DNA sequences in this sample. The chain uses TRBV14 and TRBJ1-6; D possibly corresponds to TRBD1 (6 bases). Germline-derived CDR1 and CDR2 are SGHDN and FVKESK. Trimming left V 0 bases short and J 10 bases short, with 22 bases between. This CDR3 contains 18 residues. The CDR3 nucleotides are TGTGCCAGCAGCCAAGAGTTCATAGGGCAGGGGTTTATCTCACCCCTCCACTTT. Its protein product is CASSQEFIGQGFISPLHF.

The chain couples TRBV18 to TRBJ1-2, with 7 bases identical to TRBD1. The germline V gene encodes CDR1 KGHSH and CDR2 LQKENI. This CDR3 spans 15 amino acids. J lost 1 base, V lost 2 bases, and 4 bases had no gene match. The CDR3 sequence is CASSPSSGGNYGYTF. CDR3 DNA sequence: TGTGCCAGCTCACCAAGCTCAGGGGGTAACTATGGCTACACCTTC.

The chain combines TRBV4-1 with TRBJ2-2; 9 bases agree with TRBD2. V shed 0 bases and J 3 bases; nucleotides not matched to a gene: 14. Germline V gene data show CDR1 as MGHRA and CDR2 as YSYEKL. CDR3 size: 20 residues. Here the CDR3 reads CASSQDFSPGLAPYTGELFF. CDR3 coding DNA: TGCGCCAGCAGCCAAGATTTTTCACCGGGACTAGCACCCTACACCGGGGAGCTGTTTTTT.

J is TRBJ1-3 and V is TRBV4-2; the match to TRBD1 covers 7 bases. This CDR3 is 16 amino acids long. Germline CDR1 is LGHNA and CDR2 is YNFKEQ. Unmatched junction bases numbered 8, after V lost 0 bases and J lost 6 bases. CDR3 DNA sequence: TGTGCCAGCAGCCAAGATCCGAACAGGGGTTCAAACACCATATATTTT. Its translation: CASSQDPNRGSNTIYF.

This clone was seen just once. The genes are TRBV6-5 and TRBJ1-6; no reliable D call. The germline V and J ends were trimmed by 7 bases and 6 bases, with 10 bases remaining between them. The CDR3 is 13 amino acids. CDR1 MNHEY and CDR2 SVGAGI come from the germline V gene. Written as DNA, the CDR3 is TGTGCCAGCACCGGTCCAGGTAATTCACCCCTCCACTTT. Its translation: CASTGPGNSPLHF.

V usage is TRBV18 and J usage is TRBJ1-6; D unclear. Trimming shortened V by 2 bases and J by 8 bases, and 7 bases separated the two germline ends. The CDR3 covers 13 residues. CDR1 KGHSH and CDR2 LQKENI come from the germline V gene. The CDR3 loop is CASSPEAHSPLHF. The CDR3 bases are TGTGCCAGCTCACCAGAAGCGCATTCACCCCTCCACTTT.

The chain uses TRBV6-5 and TRBJ1-2; TRBD1 aligns across 10 bases. V lost 3 bases to trimming and J lost 7 bases; unmatched junction nucleotides: 11. From germline, CDR1 is MNHEY and CDR2 SVGAGI. The CDR3 length is 16 residues. The CDR3 loop reads CASSYRRRTGGFGYTF. Written as DNA, the CDR3 is TGTGCCAGCAGTTATAGAAGAAGGACAGGGGGTTTTGGCTACACCTTC.